One and the same sample provided the 5 T cell receptor beta chains below, sequenced in a study of blood T cells in healthy people across ages (dated by TCRdb to about 2015). The library was obtained by 5' RACE. The listed sequencing device is Illumina HiSeq 2500. A second about 6 to 11 cycle PCR used a sample-barcoded 5' primer and a J-beta primer mix. Starting from the raw public reads, TCRdb applied fastp trimming at Q25, assembled clones with MiXCR and retained in-frame beta chains. Identical CDR3 proteins give one entry, which carries the most common genes and DNA. This sample gives about 770,000 distinct CDR3 sequences in total; around 42% of them show up just once. The ten largest clones capture approximately 19% of the sample. The material sequenced was blood. These receptors were collected from a man aged 60 to 69 in good health.

The chain is built from TRBV7-9 and TRBJ2-1; TRBD1 aligns across 7 bases. There are 16 residues in the CDR3. Germline assignment: CDR1 SEHNR and CDR2 FQNEAQ (reference sequence). V dropped 2 bases and J dropped 0; count of bases not matched to a gene: 4. CDR3 sequence reads: CASSLTTGVSYNEQFF. The CDR3 DNA reads TGTGCCAGCAGCTTAACAACAGGGGTCTCCTACAATGAGCAGTTCTTC.

The rearrangement joins TRBV7-2 to TRBJ2-3; the D is unclear. This CDR3 region has 13 residues. V was pared by 5 bases and J by 2 bases, with 8 bases between. Germline V gene lookup returns CDR1 SGHTA and CDR2 FQGNSA. CDR3 DNA: TGTGCCAGCAGCCCCTTTTACACAGATACGCAGTATTTT. It is translated as CASSPFYTDTQYF.

With regard to this clonotype: At one end, the junction sequence differs from germline, possibly due to a read error. The CDR3 DNA reads TGTGCCAGCGGGACTAGCTCCGACGAGCAGTACTTC. It is translated as CASGTSSDEQYF. The V call is TRBV28, the J call TRBJ2-4; TRBD2 agrees at 9 bases. The last part of the DNA fits TRBJ2-7 better; the J call may be wrong. Germline V CDR1 and CDR2: MDHEN, SYDVKM. The CDR3 has 12 amino acids.

The V and J genes are TRBV20-1 and TRBJ2-1; D unresolved. There are 14 residues in the CDR3. Germline assignment: CDR1 DFQATT and CDR2 SNEGSKA (reference sequence). Deletions cut 6 bases from V and 2 bases from J, with 14 bases between. The DNA of the CDR3 is TGCAGTGCCAAGGCCGGTGGGGCCTACAATGAGCAGTTCTTC. As protein: CSAKAGGAYNEQFF.

The rearrangement joins TRBV11-2 to TRBJ2-7, with D perhaps matching TRBD1 (6 bases). The CDR3 runs to 17 residues. Looked up from germline, CDR1 is SGHAT and CDR2 is FQNNGV. V lost 3 bases and J lost 1, with 19 bases in between. CDR3 in amino acids: CASSLQKGRGISYEQYF. CDR3 DNA: TGTGCCAGCAGCTTGCAAAAAGGAAGGGGGATATCCTACGAGCAGTACTTC. Full variable domain (outside the CDR3, taken from reference TRBV11-2 and TRBJ2-7): EAGVAQSPRYKIIEKRQSVAFWCNPISGHATLYWYQQILGQGPKLLIQFQNNGVVDDSQLPKDRFSAERLKGVDSTLKIQPAKLEDSAVYLCASSLQKGRGISYEQYFGPGTRLTVT.